The 22 T cell receptor beta chains listed next were all sequenced from one sample in a study of T cells in Graves' hyperthyroidism and ophthalmopathy. What was amplified from RNA transcripts were TCR beta CDR3 regions. The primer set for the first-round RT-PCR of the TCR CDR3 was HTBI. One entry per CDR3 protein, called by TCRdb with MiXCR from the multiplex PCR reads. The top ten hold around two fifths of the sample, which has approximately 510,000 distinct CDR3 sequences, 40% to 50% seen once. The sequencing sample was made of peripheral blood or thyroid tissue (not recorded which). The origin of the receptors is an adult woman with Graves' disease, either hyperthyroidism or ophthalmopathy (not recorded which).

This clonotype showed up just a few times. The V call is TRBV10-3, the J call TRBJ1-1, with no clear D. Between the trimmed V and J ends, which lost 6 bases and 7 bases, there was a span of 18 bases. This CDR3 spans 14 amino acids. CDR1 is ENHRY and CDR2 is SYGVKD in the germline V gene. The CDR3 loop reads CAIRKGTTIDEAFF. CDR3 DNA sequence: TGTGCCATCAGAAAGGGAACAACCATTGATGAAGCTTTCTTT.

This clonotype was seen a few times. The V call is TRBV27, the J call TRBJ1-4, with D unclear. The CDR3 has 15 amino acids. V was pared by 2 bases and J by 3 bases, with 10 bases between. Germline V CDR1 and CDR2: MNHEY, SMNVEV (reference sequence). This CDR3 reads CASSLRAQPNEKLFF. The CDR3 nucleotides are TGTGCCAGCAGTTTAAGGGCTCAGCCTAATGAAAAACTGTTTTTT.

The V and J genes are TRBV24-1 and TRBJ1-2; 10 nucleotides match TRBD1. With V trimmed by 3 bases and J by 6 bases, 3 bases remained unmatched. The CDR3 sequence is 14 residues long. Looked up from germline, CDR1 is KGHDR and CDR2 is SFDVKD. The CDR3 nucleotides are TGTGCCACCAGTGATGGGGGACAGGGGCATGGCTACACCTTC. Translated: CATSDGGQGHGYTF.

The genes are TRBV25-1 and TRBJ1-1; 10 positions match TRBD1. The V gene's germline CDR1 is MGHDK and CDR2 SYGVNS. The CDR3 has 15 residues. With V trimmed by 5 bases and J by 8 bases, 11 bases remained unmatched. The CDR3 region has the DNA TGTGCCAGCAGTTACTTGACAGGGGGCAGTCAGGAAGCTTTCTTT. Translation: CASSYLTGGSQEAFF.

Regarding this clonotype: Possible read error: a much larger clone is one base away. The gene calls are TRBV19 and TRBJ2-7; 8 nucleotides match TRBD1. Germline V CDR1 and CDR2: LNHDA, SQIVND (reference sequence). V was pared by 3 bases and J by 6 bases, with 10 bases of the junction left unmatched. The CDR3 extends over 15 amino acids. The CDR3, as DNA: TGTGCCAGTAGTATCGATTGGACAGGGACCTCCGAGCAGTACTTC. The encoded protein is CASSIDWTGTSEQYF.

Ten or more counts support this clonotype. The V call is TRBV19, the J call TRBJ1-5, with D unresolved. Per germline, CDR1 LNHDA and CDR2 SQIVND (reference sequence). Trimming left V 3 bases short and J 2 bases short, with 8 bases between. CDR3 length: 14 residues. The CDR3 sequence is CASSIGPGNQPQHF. The CDR3 nucleotides are TGTGCCAGTAGTATTGGGCCGGGCAATCAGCCCCAGCATTTT. Supplemented by reference TRBV19 and TRBJ1-5, the full variable domain reads DGGITQSPKYLFRKEGQNVTLSCEQNLNHDAMYWYRQDPGQGLRLIYYSQIVNDFQKGDIAEGYSVSREKKESFPLTVTSAQKNPTAFYLCASSIGPGNQPQHFGDGTRLSIL.

Many counts were recorded for this clonotype. The chain couples TRBV14 to TRBJ2-7; the D gene is possibly TRBD2 (6 bases). Germline-derived CDR1 and CDR2 are SGHDN and FVKESK. The germline V and J ends were trimmed by 5 bases and 1 base, with 15 bases remaining between them. The CDR3 consists of 15 residues. CDR3 sequence reads: CASSLSGLGSYEQYF. CDR3 DNA sequence: TGTGCCAGCAGCTTATCGGGACTCGGTTCCTACGAGCAGTACTTC.

This clonotype was detected ten times or more. The rearrangement uses TRBV4-2 and TRBJ2-1; either TRBD1 or TRBD2 may supply D (5 bases each). Germline-derived CDR1 and CDR2 are LGHNA and YNFKEQ. V lost 1 base, J lost 10 bases, and 14 bases lay in between. The CDR3 has 14 amino acids. The CDR3 sequence: CASSQAWGISEQFF. The CDR3 region has the DNA TGTGCCAGCAGCCAAGCCTGGGGGATTTCCGAGCAGTTCTTC.

The chain couples TRBV20-1 to TRBJ2-7; TRBD2 agrees at 14 bases. The CDR3 runs 14 residues. V lost 3 bases, J lost 4 bases, and 2 bases stayed unmatched. From germline, CDR1 is DFQATT and CDR2 SNEGSKA (reference sequence). The CDR3 nucleotides read TGCAGTGCTAGGACTAGCGGGAGGGCATACGAGCAGTACTTC. It encodes CSARTSGRAYEQYF.

This chain connects TRBV29-1 to TRBJ1-1; D might be TRBD1 (6 bases). V was clipped by 7 bases and J by 4 bases, with 22 bases between them. Germline V gene data show CDR1 as SQVTM and CDR2 as ANQGSEA. The CDR3 covers 15 residues. The DNA of the CDR3 is TGCAGCGCGGACATGATATTGGGGGGCCGCACTGAAGCTTTCTTT. Its translation is CSADMILGGRTEAFF.

The gene calls are TRBV10-3 and TRBJ2-6; D may be TRBD1 (5 bases). Germline V CDR1 and CDR2: ENHRY, SYGVKD. Trimming pared 0 bases from V and 3 bases from J, leaving 6 bases between. The CDR3 contains 15 residues. CDR3 sequence reads: CAISESGVGANVLTF. Written as DNA, the CDR3 is TGTGCCATCAGTGAGTCAGGGGTTGGGGCCAACGTCCTGACTTTC.

The sample holds many counts of this clonotype. The chain recombines TRBV19 with TRBJ1-1, with 9 bases lining up with TRBD1. Losses at the gene ends were 5 bases for V and 6 bases for J; bases not matched to a gene: 7. Germline CDR1 LNHDA, CDR2 SQIVND (reference sequence). CDR3 size: 14 residues. The CDR3 DNA sequence: TGTGCCAGTAGTGACCACAGGGGGCTATCTGAAGCTTTCTTT. This translates into CASSDHRGLSEAFF. Filled out from reference TRBV19 and TRBJ1-1, the complete variable domain reads DGGITQSPKYLFRKEGQNVTLSCEQNLNHDAMYWYRQDPGQGLRLIYYSQIVNDFQKGDIAEGYSVSREKKESFPLTVTSAQKNPTAFYLCASSDHRGLSEAFFGQGTRLTVV.

V and J are TRBV11-1 and TRBJ1-3; 7 bases line up with TRBD1. With V trimmed by 5 bases and J by 7 bases, 14 bases remained unmatched. This CDR3 is 16 amino acids long. CDR1 SGHAT and CDR2 FQDESV come from the germline V gene (reference sequence). CDR3 in amino acids: CASSLPDRDGRNTIYF. DNA of the CDR3: TGTGCCAGCAGCCTACCAGACAGGGACGGTCGTAACACCATATATTTT.

A remark on this clonotype: A read error may explain this, as a much larger clone is one base away. CDR3 sequence: CASSSGTEVCEQYF. The CDR3 nucleotides read TGCGCCAGCAGTTCCGGGACAGAGGTCTGCGAGCAGTACTTC. The chain uses TRBV5-1 and TRBJ2-7, with 7 bases aligning to TRBD1. V trimming: 5 bases; J trimming: 6 bases; junction bases outside the gene matches: 11. This CDR3 has 14 residues. Germline V lookup: CDR1 SGHRS, CDR2 YFSETQ.

This chain uses TRBV25-1 with TRBJ1-2; D is ambiguous. The CDR3 length is 11 residues. The germline V gene encodes CDR1 MGHDK and CDR2 SYGVNS. Trimming shortened V by 11 bases and J by 7 bases, and 14 bases separated the two germline ends. The CDR3 region is CASTGPGGYTF. The CDR3 region has the DNA TGTGCCTCAACTGGGCCGGGTGGCTACACCTTC.

In this sample, this clonotype turned up many times. The chain employs TRBV5-1 and TRBJ1-2, with 11 bases matching TRBD1. The trim removed 3 bases at V and 7 bases at J, leaving 5 bases unmatched. The CDR3 spans 14 residues. CDR1 is SGHRS and CDR2 is YFSETQ in the germline V gene. DNA of the CDR3: TGCGCCAGCAGCTCCAGGACAGGGGGCGCTGGCTACACCTTC. This gives the protein CASSSRTGGAGYTF.

This clonotype was observed once. The chain links TRBV2 to TRBJ2-5; possible D gene TRBD1, 6 bases. This CDR3 is 17 amino acids long. V dropped 5 bases and J dropped 4 bases, with 23 bases sitting between them. Germline values: CDR1 SNHLY, CDR2 FYNNEI. The chain's CDR3 is CASSQNGQWTVRETQYF. CDR3 nucleotide sequence: TGTGCCAGCAGTCAAAACGGACAGTGGACCGTCCGAGAGACCCAGTACTTC.

This clonotype appeared many times. The chain recombines TRBV9 with TRBJ1-3, with D unresolved. V gave up 0 bases and J gave up 0 bases, with 4 bases separating them. The CDR3 sequence is 14 residues long. Germline CDR1 SGDLS, CDR2 YYNGEE. CDR3 protein: CASSVASSGNTIYF. CDR3 nucleotide sequence: TGTGCCAGCAGCGTAGCTAGCTCTGGAAACACCATATATTTT. Together with reference TRBV9 and TRBJ1-3, the CDR3 gives the full variable domain: DSGVTQTPKHLITATGQRVTLRCSPRSGDLSVYWYQQSLDQGLQFLIQYYNGEERAKGNILERFSAQQFPDLHSELNLSSLELGDSALYFCASSVASSGNTIYFGEGSWLTVV.

The chain employs TRBV6-5 and TRBJ1-2; 7 bases are a match to TRBD1. V lost 7 bases to trimming and J lost 0 bases; unmatched junction nucleotides: 8. The CDR3 sequence is 15 residues long. CDR1 and CDR2 (germline): MNHEY, SVGAGI. The CDR3 region is CASNTPGQTNYGYTF. Here the CDR3 DNA reads TGTGCCAGCAACACCCCGGGACAGACTAACTATGGCTACACCTTC.

This clonotype was counted many times. This chain links TRBV7-9 with TRBJ2-5, with D perhaps matching TRBD1 (5 bases). The CDR3 spans 13 residues. CDR1 is SEHNR, CDR2 FQNEAQ, per germline (reference sequence). V gave up 2 bases and J gave up 5 bases, with 9 bases separating them. The CDR3 DNA reads as TGTGCCAGCAGCTTAAGTCAGGGTGAGACCCAGTACTTC. This encodes CASSLSQGETQYF.

This clonotype has a count of ten or more. This chain links TRBV25-1 with TRBJ2-5, with D possibly called TRBD1 or TRBD2 (5 bases each). The CDR3 has 16 amino acids. Between the trimmed V and J ends, which lost 1 base and 1 base, there was a span of 13 bases. Germline V lookup: CDR1 MGHDK, CDR2 SYGVNS. For the CDR3, the DNA is TGTGCCAGCAGTGAATCTGGCCGGGGCGGCCAAGAGACCCAGTACTTC. Its translation is CASSESGRGGQETQYF.

The rearrangement links TRBV7-3 to TRBJ2-2; TRBD1 aligns across 8 bases. Losses at the gene ends were 5 bases for V and 0 bases for J; bases not matched to a gene: 2. CDR1 and CDR2 (germline): SGHTA, FQGTGA. The length of the CDR3 is 15 residues. CDR3 coding DNA: TGTGCCAGCAGCGTACAGGGGGCGAACACCGGGGAGCTGTTTTTT. Its protein is CASSVQGANTGELFF.